This TCR beta chain was documented in a study of cytomegalovirus exposure and HLA in healthy donors. The PCR employed 60 Vbeta primers together with 13 Jbeta primers. Here immunoSEQ multiplex PCR was the method, and the copy in TCRdb shows in-frame clones only, minus some. This listing includes tens of thousands of clones. Comments on this clone: Its antigen remains unidentified.

CDR1 and CDR2 (germline): SGHNT, YYREEE (reference sequence). The CDR3 contains 15 residues. Trimming shortened V by 1 base and J by 4 bases, and 14 bases separated the two germline ends. Study observations and caveats: Indistinguishable V segments such as TRBV6-2 and TRBV6-3 were excluded. The study designated fewer than 200 TCR beta chains cytomegalovirus-associated.

The sequencing sample was made of PBMCs. V gene TRBV5-4 combines with J gene TRBJ1-1; D might be TRBD1 (5 bases). The TCR was taken from a woman aged 25 to 39 in good health and CMV-seropositive. In nucleotides, the CDR3 is TGTGCCAGCAGCTTGTGGGGGGTTAGAGGCACTGAAGCTTTCTTT. Translating it yields CASSLWGVRGTEAFF.